Each of the 9 T cell receptor beta chains below was sequenced from the same sample in a study of T cell responses to AZD1222 COVID-19 vaccine. Generated by immunoSEQ multiplex PCR, the TCRdb table keeps only in-frame clones and is missing some. Of under 80,000 clones listed, around 79% are singletons. The source was peripheral blood, collected on day 0 of MenACWY control vaccination. All receptors derive from an adult in good health.

The chain employs TRBV5-1 and TRBJ1-4, with 11 bases fitting TRBD1. Germline V gene data show CDR1 as SGHRS and CDR2 as YFSETQ. V lost 5 bases to trimming and J lost 3 bases; unmatched junction nucleotides: 6. The CDR3 length is 16 residues. The CDR3 sequence: CASRRGTGGSNEKLFF. CDR3 in DNA: TGCGCCAGCAGGCGTGGGACAGGGGGGTCTAATGAAAAACTGTTTTTT. The full variable domain, completed using reference TRBV5-1 and TRBJ1-4, is KAGVTQTPRYLIKTRGQQVTLSCSPISGHRSVSWYQQTPGQGLQFLFEYFSETQRNKGNFPGRFSGRQFSNSRSEMNVSTLELGDSALYLCASRRGTGGSNEKLFFGSGTQLSVL.

The chain combines TRBV4-3 with TRBJ2-1; D might be TRBD2 (5 bases). Germline assignment: CDR1 LGHNA and CDR2 YSLEER. The ends were cut back, 1 base at V and 9 bases at J, with 13 bases in the middle. The CDR3 has 14 residues. The DNA for the CDR3 is TGCGCCAGCAGCCAAGGAGTCCGGGGTATTGAGCAGTTCTTC. Translating it yields CASSQGVRGIEQFF.

V usage is TRBV11-1 and J usage is TRBJ2-2, with D possibly TRBD2 on 5 matching bases. Trimming took off 4 bases at V and 4 bases at J, with 10 bases between the two ends. Germline V gives CDR1 SGHAT, CDR2 FQDESV (reference sequence). The CDR3 totals 14 residues. CDR3 nucleotide sequence: TGTGCCAGCAGCTCCGGGATTACCACCGGGGAGCTGTTTTTT. This translates into CASSSGITTGELFF. The complete variable domain, with remaining parts taken from reference TRBV11-1 and TRBJ2-2, reads EAEVAQSPRYKITEKSQAVAFWCDPISGHATLYWYRQILGQGPELLVQFQDESVVDDSQLPKDRFSAERLKGVDSTLKIQPAELGDSAMYLCASSSGITTGELFFGEGSRLTVL.

The V gene is TRBV4-2, the J gene TRBJ1-4; D possibly corresponds to TRBD1 (6 bases). The CDR3 is 15 amino acids. Looked up from germline, CDR1 is LGHNA and CDR2 is YNFKEQ. Trimming pared 1 base from V and 5 bases from J, leaving 11 bases between. The CDR3 loop reads CASSQVGGGNEKLFF. CDR3 DNA sequence: TGTGCCAGCAGCCAAGTGGGAGGGGGGAATGAAAAACTGTTTTTT.

V gene TRBV4-3 combines with J gene TRBJ1-2; maybe TRBD1 (5 bases). Trimming removed 3 bases at V and 8 bases at J, with 10 bases between. CDR1 is LGHNA and CDR2 is YSLEER in the germline V gene. The length of the CDR3 is 12 residues. The CDR3 here is CASSQEEGGYTF. CDR3 in DNA: TGCGCCAGCAGCCAGGAGGAGGGGGGCTACACCTTC.

The V call is TRBV7-6, the J call TRBJ2-2; 16 bases are a match to TRBD2. Germline V lookup: CDR1 SGHVS, CDR2 FNYEAQ. The CDR3 has 19 residues. The ends lost 6 bases at V and 2 bases at J; junction bases unmatched: 9. For the CDR3, the DNA is TGTGCCAGCAGTTCCCCGGGACTAGCGGGGGGGCCCAACACCGGGGAGCTGTTTTTT. The encoded protein is CASSSPGLAGGPNTGELFF.

V and J are TRBV3-1 (or the pseudogene TRBV3-2) and TRBJ2-1; 8 bases align to TRBD1. This CDR3 is 18 amino acids long. Trimming cost V 3 bases and J 3 bases; bases outside gene matches: 13. CDR1 is LGHDT and CDR2 is YNNKEL in the germline V gene (reference sequence). The CDR3 here is CASSHELIGTGVYNEQFF. CDR3 sequence (DNA): TGTGCCAGCAGCCATGAACTAATCGGGACAGGCGTCTACAATGAGCAGTTCTTC.

This clone showed up just a few times. The chain has TRBV27 and TRBJ2-5; 8 nucleotides align to TRBD2. The CDR3 sequence is 16 residues long. Germline V gene sequence: CDR1 MNHEY, CDR2 SMNVEV (reference sequence). The ends lost 6 bases at V and 4 bases at J; junction bases unmatched: 13. The CDR3 DNA reads as TGTGCCAGCAGAAGATCCGATCCAGCGGGAGTAGAGACCCAGTACTTC. It yields the protein CASRRSDPAGVETQYF.

The chain is built from TRBV18 and TRBJ2-6, with a possible D match to TRBD1 (5 bases). The CDR3 has 15 residues. Trimming removed 3 bases at V and 3 bases at J, with 9 bases between. Germline assignment: CDR1 KGHSH and CDR2 LQKENI. The CDR3 nucleotides are TGTGCCAGCTCACCCGCCAGGGATGGGGCCAACGTCCTGACTTTC. This sequence encodes CASSPARDGANVLTF.